Reported below is one T cell receptor beta chain. These data originate in a study of shared T cell receptors in the human thymus. Generated by immunoSEQ multiplex PCR, the TCRdb table keeps only in-frame clones and is missing some. The sample contains about 660,000 clones, around 87% of which appear only once. The length of the CDR3 is 13 residues. Trimming pared 3 bases from V and 10 bases from J, leaving 14 bases between. Germline V lookup: CDR1 MGHDK, CDR2 SYGVNS. The sample was also reused in another study, on human thymus T cells. As reported in that work: What appeared biased in thymic and blood repertoires was the usage of V and J genes. Thymic repertoires from unrelated individuals overlapped highly, related research reported.

The chain is built from TRBV25-1 and TRBJ2-3; D unresolved. The receptor comes from a boy younger than two with a congenital heart defect. Sequenced: thymocytes. CDR3 sequence: CASSETPPVAQYF. The CDR3 region has the DNA TGTGCCAGCAGTGAGACTCCCCCCGTCGCGCAGTATTTT.